This entry lists 28 T cell receptor beta chains sequenced from one sample in a study of CD8 T cells in ankylosing spondylitis. TCRdb re-derived calls from the 5' RACE reads in MiXCR, one entry per CDR3 protein. The repertoire includes 800,000 to 900,000 distinct CDR3 sequences, approximately 10% of them detected once, and just over 0.5% sits in the top ten. These receptors have no known antigen. Study-wide results and limits: Roughly eight highly homologous variants made up a TCR beta motif that seemed to typify ankylosing spondylitis blood.

Material: blood, either unsorted or a sorted T cell fraction (not recorded which). The receptor source for this set is a male donor with ankylosing spondylitis.

The table lists this clonotype with many counts. The chain combines TRBV5-1 with TRBJ2-2; D might be TRBD1 (5 bases). V was shortened by 4 bases and J by 2 bases, with 9 bases between the two germline ends. Germline values: CDR1 SGHRS, CDR2 YFSETQ. The CDR3 is made up of 14 amino acids. CDR3 sequence: CASSLQGNTGELFF. The CDR3 DNA sequence: TGCGCCAGCAGCCTCCAGGGCAACACCGGGGAGCTGTTTTTT.

The CDR3 here is CASSRDEGTYEQYF. The CDR3 nucleotides read TGCGCCAGCAGCCGGGATGAGGGTACCTACGAGCAGTACTTC. The chain joins TRBV5-1 to TRBJ2-7, with a weak D call TRBD2 (5 bases). V lost 4 bases and J lost 2, with 13 bases in between. The germline V gene has CDR1 SGHRS and CDR2 YFSETQ. This CDR3 contains 14 residues.

This clonotype was counted between two and nine times. The J gene is TRBJ1-1, the V gene TRBV6-5, with 10 positions matching TRBD1. Germline lookup yields CDR1 MNHEY and CDR2 SVGAGI. The CDR3 extends over 16 amino acids. Trimming at V came to 2 bases and at J to 4 bases, leaving 7 bases not matched to a gene. The CDR3 coding sequence is TGTGCCAGCAGTTACACGGGACAGGGGTTCACCACTGAAGCTTTCTTT. Its translation: CASSYTGQGFTTEAFF.

This clonotype was observed at least ten times. The chain joins TRBV9 to TRBJ2-7, with 7 bases matching TRBD2. Germline CDR1 reads SGDLS; CDR2 reads YYNGEE. This CDR3 has 15 residues. After removal of 1 base from V and 3 bases from J, the junction contained 7 bases not matched to a gene. The CDR3 sequence is CASSVRSGLYYEQYF. The CDR3 DNA reads TGTGCCAGCAGCGTACGTAGCGGGCTTTACTACGAGCAGTACTTC.

The chain uses TRBV7-2 and TRBJ2-7; 8 bases align to TRBD1. CDR1 and CDR2 (germline): SGHTA, FQGNSA. The CDR3 covers 15 residues. With V trimmed by 1 base and J by 3 bases, 5 bases remained unmatched. This chain's CDR3 is CASSLDRGNYYEQYF. The CDR3 DNA sequence: TGTGCCAGCAGCTTAGACAGGGGGAACTACTACGAGCAGTACTTC.

The chain recombines TRBV12-3 or TRBV12-4 with TRBJ1-6; the match to TRBD1 covers 7 bases. Losses at the gene ends were 5 bases for V and 7 bases for J; bases not matched to a gene: 5. The CDR3 loop spans 14 amino acids. The CDR3 DNA reads TGTGCCAGCAGTCGGACAGGTGGGAATTCACCCCTCCACTTT. Translated, it gives CASSRTGGNSPLHF.

The V gene is TRBV7-2, the J gene TRBJ1-6; no clear D. V was cut by 4 bases and J by 0 bases, with 7 bases left in between. Germline values: CDR1 SGHTA, CDR2 FQGNSA. This CDR3 region has 15 residues. DNA for the CDR3: TGTGCCAGCAGCTCCCAGCCCTCCTATAATTCACCCCTCCACTTT. Translating it yields CASSSQPSYNSPLHF.

This clonotype showed up just a few times. This rearrangement joins TRBV10-3 to TRBJ1-2; 7 bases agree with TRBD1. Per germline, CDR1 ENHRY and CDR2 SYGVKD. V shed 5 bases and J 6 bases; nucleotides not matched to a gene: 3. This CDR3 contains 12 residues. The CDR3, as DNA: TGTGCCATCAGTAAACAGGGGCATGGCTACACCTTC. This gives the protein CAISKQGHGYTF.

This chain connects TRBV4-2 to TRBJ2-5; D ambiguous. V was cut by 1 base and J by 5 bases, with 14 bases left in between. The CDR3 loop spans 15 amino acids. Germline V gives CDR1 LGHNA, CDR2 YNFKEQ. CDR3 coding DNA: TGTGCCAGCAGCCAAGGTCAAGGCTACGGGGAGACCCAGTACTTC. Its translation is CASSQGQGYGETQYF.

This clonotype has at least ten counts. The J gene is TRBJ2-1, the V gene TRBV28; 14 nucleotides line up with TRBD2. The CDR3 runs to 17 residues. V lost 5 bases to trimming and J lost 8 bases; unmatched junction nucleotides: 11. Germline V gene sequence: CDR1 MDHEN, CDR2 SYDVKM. The DNA of the CDR3 is TGTGCCAGCAGTCCGGCACGGACTAGCGGGGGGATCGATGAGCAGTTCTTC. Its protein is CASSPARTSGGIDEQFF.

The rearrangement joins TRBV5-5 to TRBJ2-1; weak D call: TRBD2 (5 bases). The V and J ends lost 0 bases and 9 bases respectively, with 13 bases between them. The germline V gene has CDR1 SGHKS and CDR2 YYEKEE (reference sequence). The CDR3 consists of 14 residues. CDR3 in DNA: TGTGCCAGCAGCTTGGCATTCGGGCGGGTTGAGCAGTTCTTC. Translated, it gives CASSLAFGRVEQFF.

A few counts support this clonotype. The chain employs TRBV15 and TRBJ1-1; no clear D gene. The CDR3 totals 13 residues. Per the germline V gene, CDR1 is LNHNV and CDR2 is YYDKDF (reference sequence). V gave up 0 bases and J gave up 8 bases, with 10 bases separating them. The CDR3 DNA reads as TGTGCCACCAGCAGAGATAGGGAAGGGGAAGCTTTCTTT. It is translated as CATSRDREGEAFF.

This clonotype was found many times. One end of the junction fails to match germline, which may point to a read error. V is TRBV29-1 and J is TRBJ2-3; TRBD2 is a possible D gene (6 bases). The CDR3 is made up of 12 amino acids. Germline V gene lookup returns CDR1 SQVTM and CDR2 ANQGSEA. The CDR3 sequence is CSVEEGERVSTF. The CDR3 DNA reads TGCAGCGTTGAAGAAGGGGAGCGGGTCTCGACTTTT.

This clonotype came up many times. This chain uses TRBV5-1 with TRBJ1-2; unclear D gene. From germline, CDR1 is SGHRS and CDR2 YFSETQ. V gave up 4 bases and J gave up 0 bases, with 13 bases separating them. CDR3 size: 15 residues. In nucleotides, the CDR3 is TGCGCCAGCAGCGGAATTGACACCGCTAACTATGGCTACACCTTC. It is translated as CASSGIDTANYGYTF.

V gene TRBV29-1 combines with J gene TRBJ1-2, with D perhaps matching TRBD1 (5 bases). From germline, CDR1 is SQVTM and CDR2 ANQGSEA. V lost 6 bases and J lost 4, with 15 bases in between. This CDR3 comprises 13 residues. The CDR3 loop reads CSVGLTEAYGYTF. DNA of the CDR3: TGCAGCGTGGGGCTGACAGAAGCCTATGGCTACACCTTC.

This chain uses TRBV12-3 or TRBV12-4 with TRBJ1-6; tentatively, D is TRBD1 (6 bases). The germline V and J ends were trimmed by 5 bases and 6 bases, with 11 bases remaining between them. The CDR3 contains 14 residues. The CDR3 DNA sequence: TGTGCCAGCAGTGGGGGCAGGGGTAATTCACCCCTCCACTTT. It encodes CASSGGRGNSPLHF.

The rearrangement uses TRBV4-2 and TRBJ2-5; no reliable D call. Germline assignment: CDR1 LGHNA and CDR2 YNFKEQ. The V end was cut by 0 bases, the J end by 1 base, with 6 bases between. CDR3 size: 14 residues. CDR3 in DNA: TGTGCCAGCAGCCAAGAGCTGATCCAAGAGACCCAGTACTTC. It is translated as CASSQELIQETQYF.

This clonotype has more than one count but fewer than ten. V and J are TRBV20-1 and TRBJ1-1; no firm D call. The germline V gene encodes CDR1 DFQATT and CDR2 SNEGSKA (reference sequence). Trimming removed 8 bases from V and 11 bases from J, with 21 bases in between. The CDR3 totals 12 residues. The CDR3 DNA is TGCAGTACGATATCTAGGACCCGAGGGGCTTTCTTT. It is translated as CSTISRTRGAFF.

The gene calls are TRBV27 and TRBJ2-5, with D unresolved. V was trimmed by 6 bases and J by 5 bases, leaving 16 bases between them. This CDR3 is 14 amino acids long. CDR1 and CDR2 from the germline V gene are MNHEY and SMNVEV (reference sequence). CDR3 nucleotides: TGTGCCAGCAGCCCCCGACAAGCGCGGGAGACCCAGTACTTC. It specifies CASSPRQARETQYF.

This chain connects TRBV7-3 to TRBJ2-7; tentatively, D is TRBD1 (5 bases). Germline V CDR1 and CDR2: SGHTA, FQGTGA. The CDR3 covers 15 residues. The ends were cut back, 5 bases at V and 2 bases at J, with 16 bases in the middle. The CDR3 sequence: CASSIRAGLPYEQYF. In nucleotides, the CDR3 is TGTGCCAGCAGCATAAGGGCAGGGCTGCCCTACGAGCAGTACTTC.

This clonotype was detected a few times. This chain links TRBV9 with TRBJ1-6; D unresolved. Germline V lookup: CDR1 SGDLS, CDR2 YYNGEE. V was clipped by 3 bases and J by 13 bases, with 17 bases between them. The length of the CDR3 is 14 residues. The DNA for the CDR3 is TGTGCCAGCAGCGCCCGGACGGCTGGTTCGCCCCTCCACTTT. Residues: CASSARTAGSPLHF.

This clonotype was recorded many times. The V gene is TRBV5-1, the J gene TRBJ2-7; tentative D call: TRBD2 (6 bases). V lost 6 bases and J lost 3, with 16 bases in between. The CDR3 contains 14 residues. Germline-derived CDR1 and CDR2 are SGHRS and YFSETQ. The CDR3 bases are TGCGCCAGCACCCGACCGGGAGCATACTACGAGCAGTACTTC. It yields the protein CASTRPGAYYEQYF.

The V call is TRBV20-1, the J call TRBJ2-1, with 9 bases fitting TRBD2. The length of the CDR3 is 14 residues. Germline CDR1 reads DFQATT; CDR2 reads SNEGSKA (reference sequence). The ends lost 4 bases at V and 6 bases at J; junction bases unmatched: 7. This CDR3 is CSAMGVAGANEQFF. For the CDR3, the DNA is TGCAGTGCTATGGGGGTAGCGGGGGCCAATGAGCAGTTCTTC.

This clonotype showed up just a few times. The CDR3 region has the DNA TGTGCCAGCAGCCAACCGACTAGCGGGTACACAGATACGCAGTATTTT. This translates into CASSQPTSGYTDTQYF. V usage is TRBV7-2 and J usage is TRBJ2-3, with TRBD2 identical over 10 bases. Germline V lookup: CDR1 SGHTA, CDR2 FQGNSA. The CDR3 is 16 amino acids. With 5 bases clipped from V and 2 bases from J, the junction kept 7 bases outside the gene matches.

In its sample, this clonotype was seen many times. The J gene is TRBJ1-4, the V gene TRBV7-2; D gene ambiguous. CDR1 and CDR2 (germline): SGHTA, FQGNSA. The CDR3 consists of 12 residues. V shed 1 base and J shed 7 bases, with 4 bases lying between them. CDR3 residues: CASSLVREKLFF. Here the CDR3 DNA reads TGTGCCAGCAGCTTAGTACGTGAAAAACTGTTTTTT.

This clonotype was found many times. The genes are TRBV20-1 and TRBJ2-5; D gene uncertain. The CDR3 consists of 13 residues. Trimming took 6 bases from V and 1 from J, leaving 12 bases between them. Germline V gene lookup returns CDR1 DFQATT and CDR2 SNEGSKA (reference sequence). The CDR3 sequence: CSASPDTQETQYF. CDR3 bases: TGCAGTGCAAGCCCCGACACCCAAGAGACCCAGTACTTC.

A remark on this clonotype: Relative to the germline gene, one junction end is altered; a read error may explain this. J is TRBJ2-3 and V is TRBV27; D is perhaps TRBD2 (5 bases). The CDR3 is 15 amino acids. Germline values: CDR1 MNHEY, CDR2 SMNVEV (reference sequence). CDR3 DNA sequence: TGTGCCAGCAATTTAAAGCGGATTAGCAAAGATACGCAGTATTTT. It is translated as CASNLKRISKDTQYF.

A few counts support this clonotype. J is TRBJ2-3 and V is TRBV5-1; D uncertain. The V and J ends lost 6 bases and 1 base respectively, with 9 bases between them. CDR3 length: 13 residues. Per the germline V gene, CDR1 is SGHRS and CDR2 is YFSETQ. The CDR3 nucleotides read TGCGCCAGCAATGCAGGTCGCACAGATACGCAGTATTTT. It specifies CASNAGRTDTQYF.